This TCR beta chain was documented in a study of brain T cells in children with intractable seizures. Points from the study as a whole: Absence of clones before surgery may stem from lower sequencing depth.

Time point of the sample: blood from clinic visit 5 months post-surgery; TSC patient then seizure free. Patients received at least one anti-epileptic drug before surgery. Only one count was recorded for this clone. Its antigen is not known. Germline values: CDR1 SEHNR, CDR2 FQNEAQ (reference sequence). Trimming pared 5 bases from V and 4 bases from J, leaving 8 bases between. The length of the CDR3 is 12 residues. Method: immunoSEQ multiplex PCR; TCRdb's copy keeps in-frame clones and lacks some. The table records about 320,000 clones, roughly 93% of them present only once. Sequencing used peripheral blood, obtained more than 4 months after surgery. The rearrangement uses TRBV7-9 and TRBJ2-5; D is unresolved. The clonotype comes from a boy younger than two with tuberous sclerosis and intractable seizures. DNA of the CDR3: TGTGCCAGCAGCCCCACAGCAGAGACCCAGTACTTC. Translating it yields CASSPTAETQYF.